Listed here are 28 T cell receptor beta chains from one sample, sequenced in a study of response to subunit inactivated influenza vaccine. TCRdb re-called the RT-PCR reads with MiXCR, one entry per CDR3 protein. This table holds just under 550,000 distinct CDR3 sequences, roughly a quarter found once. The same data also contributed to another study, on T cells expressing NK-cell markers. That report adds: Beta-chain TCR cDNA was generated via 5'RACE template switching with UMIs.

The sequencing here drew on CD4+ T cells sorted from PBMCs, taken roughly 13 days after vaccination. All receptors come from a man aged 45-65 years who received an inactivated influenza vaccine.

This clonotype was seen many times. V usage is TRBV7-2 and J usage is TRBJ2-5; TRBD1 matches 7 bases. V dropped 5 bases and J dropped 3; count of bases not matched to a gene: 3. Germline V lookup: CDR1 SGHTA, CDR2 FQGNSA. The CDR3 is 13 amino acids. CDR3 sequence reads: CASSHGQEETQYF. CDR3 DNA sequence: TGTGCCAGCAGCCATGGACAGGAAGAGACCCAGTACTTC.

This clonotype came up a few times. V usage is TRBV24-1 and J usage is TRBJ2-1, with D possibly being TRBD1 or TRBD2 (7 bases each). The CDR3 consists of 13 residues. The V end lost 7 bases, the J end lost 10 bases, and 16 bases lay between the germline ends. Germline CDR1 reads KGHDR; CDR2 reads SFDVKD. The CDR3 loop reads CATSDPGGEEQFF. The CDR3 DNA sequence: TGTGCCACCAGCGATCCAGGGGGGGAGGAGCAGTTCTTC.

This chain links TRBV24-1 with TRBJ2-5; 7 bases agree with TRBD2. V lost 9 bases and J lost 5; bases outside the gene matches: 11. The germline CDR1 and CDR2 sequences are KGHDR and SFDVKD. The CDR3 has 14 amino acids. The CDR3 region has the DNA TGTGCCACCCGCGCTAGCGGAGAGTGGGAGACCCAGTACTTC. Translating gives CATRASGEWETQYF.

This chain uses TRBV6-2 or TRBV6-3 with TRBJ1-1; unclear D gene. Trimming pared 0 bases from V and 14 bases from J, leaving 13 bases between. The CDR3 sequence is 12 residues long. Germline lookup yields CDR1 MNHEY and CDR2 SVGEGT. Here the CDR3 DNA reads TGTGCCAGCAGTTACTCGCAAGCTGTTGGCTTCTTT. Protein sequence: CASSYSQAVGFF.

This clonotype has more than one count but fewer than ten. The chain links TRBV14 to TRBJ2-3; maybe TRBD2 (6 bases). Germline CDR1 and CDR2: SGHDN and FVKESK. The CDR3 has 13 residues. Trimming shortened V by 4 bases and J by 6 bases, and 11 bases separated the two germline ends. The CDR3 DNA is TGTGCCAGCAGCCCGCAAGCGGGTGATACGCAGTATTTT. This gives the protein CASSPQAGDTQYF.

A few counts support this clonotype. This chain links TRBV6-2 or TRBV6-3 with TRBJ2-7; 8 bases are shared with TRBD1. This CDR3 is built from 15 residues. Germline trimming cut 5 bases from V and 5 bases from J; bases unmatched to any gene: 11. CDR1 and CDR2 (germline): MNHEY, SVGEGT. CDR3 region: CASSPRTGLYHEQYF. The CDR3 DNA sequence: TGTGCCAGCAGTCCGAGGACAGGGCTCTACCACGAGCAGTACTTC.

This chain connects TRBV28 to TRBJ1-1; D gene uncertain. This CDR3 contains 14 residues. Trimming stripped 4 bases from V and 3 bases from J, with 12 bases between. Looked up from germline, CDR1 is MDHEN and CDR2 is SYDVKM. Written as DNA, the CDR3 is TGTGCCAGCAGTTCCCCGTCAGGATACACTGAAGCTTTCTTT. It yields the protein CASSSPSGYTEAFF.

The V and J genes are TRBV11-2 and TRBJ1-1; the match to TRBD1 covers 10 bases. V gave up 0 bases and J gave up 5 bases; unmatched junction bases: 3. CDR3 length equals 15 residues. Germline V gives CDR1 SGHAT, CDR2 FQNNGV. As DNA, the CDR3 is TGTGCCAGCAGCTTAGATCCGGGACAGGGGACTGAAGCTTTCTTT. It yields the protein CASSLDPGQGTEAFF.

The CDR3 region has the DNA TGCGCCAGCAGCCACGGACAGGGGGCGGAGACCCAGTACTTC. Amino acids: CASSHGQGAETQYF. The V gene is TRBV5-1, the J gene TRBJ2-5; 11 nucleotides match TRBD1. The V segment lost 4 bases and the J segment 5 bases; nucleotides outside the gene matches: 4. The CDR3 contains 14 residues. Germline V lookup: CDR1 SGHRS, CDR2 YFSETQ.

The chain's CDR3 is CSASDLSSYNEQFF. CDR3 nucleotides: TGCAGTGCTAGCGACCTAAGCTCCTACAATGAGCAGTTCTTC. The V and J genes are TRBV20-1 and TRBJ2-1; D remains ambiguous. This CDR3 has 14 amino acids. Germline-derived CDR1 and CDR2 are DFQATT and SNEGSKA (reference sequence). The V and J ends lost 3 bases and 0 bases respectively, with 9 bases between them.

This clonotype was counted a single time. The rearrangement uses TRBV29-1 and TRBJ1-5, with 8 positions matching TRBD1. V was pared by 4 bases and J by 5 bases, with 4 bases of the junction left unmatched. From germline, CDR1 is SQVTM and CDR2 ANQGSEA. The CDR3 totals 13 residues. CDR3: CSVAQGADQPQHF. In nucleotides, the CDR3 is TGCAGCGTTGCTCAGGGGGCTGATCAGCCCCAGCATTTT.

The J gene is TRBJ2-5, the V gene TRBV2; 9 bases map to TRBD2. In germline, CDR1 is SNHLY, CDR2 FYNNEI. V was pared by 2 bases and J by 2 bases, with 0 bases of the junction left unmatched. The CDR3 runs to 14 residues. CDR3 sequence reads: CASSELAGQETQYF. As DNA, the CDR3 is TGTGCCAGCAGTGAACTAGCGGGACAAGAGACCCAGTACTTC.

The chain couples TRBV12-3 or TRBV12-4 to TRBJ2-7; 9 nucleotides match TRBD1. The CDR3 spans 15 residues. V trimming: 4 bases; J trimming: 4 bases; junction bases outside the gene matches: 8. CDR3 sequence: CASSSIGTGPYEQYF. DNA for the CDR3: TGTGCCAGCAGTTCAATCGGGACAGGGCCGTACGAGCAGTACTTC.

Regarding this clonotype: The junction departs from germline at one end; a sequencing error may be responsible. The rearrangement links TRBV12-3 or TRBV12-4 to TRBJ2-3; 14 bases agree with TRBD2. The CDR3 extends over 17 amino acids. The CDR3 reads CASSLARTSGRSPMGFF. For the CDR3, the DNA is TGTGCCAGCAGTTTAGCGCGGACTAGCGGGAGGAGCCCCATGGGGTTTTTT.

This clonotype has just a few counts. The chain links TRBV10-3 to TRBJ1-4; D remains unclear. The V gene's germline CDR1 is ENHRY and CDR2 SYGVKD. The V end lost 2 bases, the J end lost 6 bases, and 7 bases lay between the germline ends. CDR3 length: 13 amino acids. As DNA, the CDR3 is TGTGCCATCAGTGAGAACCTGTATGAAAAACTGTTTTTT. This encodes CAISENLYEKLFF.

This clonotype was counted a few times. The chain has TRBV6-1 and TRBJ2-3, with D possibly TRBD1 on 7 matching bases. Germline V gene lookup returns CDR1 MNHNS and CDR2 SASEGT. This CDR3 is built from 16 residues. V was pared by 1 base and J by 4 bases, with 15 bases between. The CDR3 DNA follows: TGTGCCAGCAGTGAAGTAGGAGGGGGCAGCCCAGATACGCAGTATTTT. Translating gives CASSEVGGGSPDTQYF.

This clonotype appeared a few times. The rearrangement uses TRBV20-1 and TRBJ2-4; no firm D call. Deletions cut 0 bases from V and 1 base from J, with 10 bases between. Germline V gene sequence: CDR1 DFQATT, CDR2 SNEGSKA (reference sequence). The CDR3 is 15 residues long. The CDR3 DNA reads TGCAGTGCTAGAGATCCCCCCACGGCCAAAAACATTCAGTACTTC. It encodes CSARDPPTAKNIQYF.

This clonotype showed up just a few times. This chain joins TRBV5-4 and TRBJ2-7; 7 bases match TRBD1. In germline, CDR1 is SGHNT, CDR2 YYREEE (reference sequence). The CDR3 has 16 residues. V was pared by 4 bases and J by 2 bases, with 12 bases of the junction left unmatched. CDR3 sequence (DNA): TGTGCCAGCAGCCGCCGGACAGGACTCTTCGCCTACGAGCAGTACTTC. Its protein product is CASSRRTGLFAYEQYF.

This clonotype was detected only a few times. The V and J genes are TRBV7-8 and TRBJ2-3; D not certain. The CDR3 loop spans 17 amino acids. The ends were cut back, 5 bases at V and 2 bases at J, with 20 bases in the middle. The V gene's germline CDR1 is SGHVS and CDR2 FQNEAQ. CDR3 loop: CASSKRAPVDPTDTQYF. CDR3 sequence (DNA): TGTGCCAGCAGCAAAAGGGCCCCGGTGGACCCCACAGATACGCAGTATTTT.

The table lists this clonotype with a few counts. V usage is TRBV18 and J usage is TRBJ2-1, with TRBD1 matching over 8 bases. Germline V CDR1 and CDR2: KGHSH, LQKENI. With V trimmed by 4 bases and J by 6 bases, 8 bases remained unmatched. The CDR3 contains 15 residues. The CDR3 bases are TGTGCCAGCTCACAAAGGACAGGGTTTGGCAATGAGCAGTTCTTC. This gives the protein CASSQRTGFGNEQFF.

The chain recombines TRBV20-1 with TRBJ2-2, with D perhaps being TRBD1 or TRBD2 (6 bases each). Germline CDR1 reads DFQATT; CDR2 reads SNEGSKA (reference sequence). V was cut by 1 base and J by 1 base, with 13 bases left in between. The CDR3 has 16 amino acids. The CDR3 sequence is CSARVGGSGNTGELFF. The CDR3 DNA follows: TGCAGTGCTAGAGTCGGGGGCAGCGGGAACACCGGGGAGCTGTTTTTT.

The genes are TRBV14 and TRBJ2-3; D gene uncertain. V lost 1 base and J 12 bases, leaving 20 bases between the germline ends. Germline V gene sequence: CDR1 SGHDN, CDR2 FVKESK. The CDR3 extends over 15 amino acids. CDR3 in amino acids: CASSQGRQLRGSQYF. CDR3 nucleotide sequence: TGTGCCAGCAGCCAAGGCAGGCAGCTCCGTGGATCACAGTATTTT.

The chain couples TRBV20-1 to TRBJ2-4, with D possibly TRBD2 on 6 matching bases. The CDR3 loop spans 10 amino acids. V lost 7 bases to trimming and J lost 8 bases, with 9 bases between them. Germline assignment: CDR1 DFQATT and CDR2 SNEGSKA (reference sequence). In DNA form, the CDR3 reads TGCAGTGTCCTAGCGCACATTCAGTACTTC. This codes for CSVLAHIQYF.

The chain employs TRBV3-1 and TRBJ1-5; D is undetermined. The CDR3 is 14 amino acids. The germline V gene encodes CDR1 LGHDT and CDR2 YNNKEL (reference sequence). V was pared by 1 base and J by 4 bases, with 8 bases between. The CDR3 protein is CASSQGTVNQPQHF. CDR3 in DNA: TGTGCCAGCAGCCAAGGCACAGTTAATCAGCCCCAGCATTTT. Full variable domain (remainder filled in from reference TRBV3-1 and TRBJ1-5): DTAVSQTPKYLVTQMGNDKSIKCEQNLGHDTMYWYKQDSKKFLKIMFSYNNKELIINETVPNRFSPKSPDKAHLNLHINSLELGDSAVYFCASSQGTVNQPQHFGDGTRLSIL.

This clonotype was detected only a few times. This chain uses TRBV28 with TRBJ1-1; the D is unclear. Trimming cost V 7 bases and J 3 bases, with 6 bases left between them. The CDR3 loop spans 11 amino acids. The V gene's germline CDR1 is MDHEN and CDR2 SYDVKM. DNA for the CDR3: TGTGCCAGCACCCAGGACACTGAAGCTTTCTTT. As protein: CASTQDTEAFF. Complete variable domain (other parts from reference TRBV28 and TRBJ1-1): DVKVTQSSRYLVKRTGEKVFLECVQDMDHENMFWYRQDPGLGLRLIYFSYDVKMKEKGDIPEGYSVSREKKERFSLILESASTNQTSMYLCASTQDTEAFFGQGTRLTVV.

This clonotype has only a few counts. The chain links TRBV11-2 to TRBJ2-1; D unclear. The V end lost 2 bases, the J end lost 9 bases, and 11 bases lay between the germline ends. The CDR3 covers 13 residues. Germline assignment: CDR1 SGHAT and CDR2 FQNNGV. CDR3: CASSLFFRAEQFF. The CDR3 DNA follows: TGTGCCAGCAGCTTATTCTTTAGGGCTGAGCAGTTCTTC.

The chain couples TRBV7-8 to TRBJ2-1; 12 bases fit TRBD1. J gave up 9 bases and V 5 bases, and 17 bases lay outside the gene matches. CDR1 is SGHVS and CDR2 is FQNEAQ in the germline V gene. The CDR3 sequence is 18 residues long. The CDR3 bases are TGTGCCAGCAGCCTCCTAGTTTCCGGGACAGGGGGCGCGGGTGAGCAGTTCTTC. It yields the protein CASSLLVSGTGGAGEQFF.

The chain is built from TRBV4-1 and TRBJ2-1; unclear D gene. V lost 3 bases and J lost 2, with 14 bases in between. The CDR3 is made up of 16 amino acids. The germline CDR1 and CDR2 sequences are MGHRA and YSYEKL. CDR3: CASSHLGRLTYNEQFF. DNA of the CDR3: TGCGCCAGCAGCCATTTGGGCAGGCTTACCTACAATGAGCAGTTCTTC.